The TCR beta chain under discussion was sequenced for a study of CD8 T cells in ankylosing spondylitis. Regarding the study as a whole: Apparently characteristic of ankylosing spondylitis blood was a TCR beta motif (roughly eight highly homologous variants). Disease-linked clones proved CD8+ and comparatively uncommon in peripheral blood. Prior literature has documented some motif variants in synovial fluid and blood from reactive arthritis.

TCRdb redid the calling of the 5' RACE reads with MiXCR, one entry per CDR3 protein. The sample lists around 40,000 distinct CDR3 sequences; approximately 2.6% were seen once. In this sample, this clonotype turned up many times. Its antigen is unknown. The CDR3 length is 16 residues. Germline lookup yields CDR1 SGDLS and CDR2 YYNGEE. V was pared by 0 bases and J by 2 bases, with 9 bases between. The sequence came from a male donor with ankylosing spondylitis or in good health (not recorded which). This chain links TRBV9 with TRBJ2-6; perhaps TRBD1 as D (5 bases). Sequencing was performed on blood, either unsorted or a sorted T cell fraction (not recorded which). CDR3 coding DNA: TGTGCCAGCAGCGTAGGACAGCATGCTGGGGCCAACGTCCTGACTTTC. This gives the protein CASSVGQHAGANVLTF.